This TCR beta chain was retrieved from a study of cytomegalovirus exposure and HLA in healthy donors. Study results and limitations: The study designated roughly 160 TCR beta chains cytomegalovirus-associated. The tendency of first-cohort TCR clusters to co-occur in the 120 validation repertoires was the finding of a later analysis. Despite most TCR sequences being rare, some public TCRs occurred in many donors.

Some clones are missing from TCRdb's copy, which holds only in-frame ones; the method was immunoSEQ multiplex PCR. The table has 89,000 or so clones, approximately 93% seen once. Concerning this clone: Its target is not known.

The donors were members of the approximately 120-subject validation cohort (separate from the roughly 680-subject first cohort). Sequences were obtained from PBMCs. The source is a woman in her 30s in good health and CMV-seropositive.

CDR3 nucleotides: TGCGCCAGCAGCCAAGATTGGTTGTCGCTAGCGGGGACTTCGTCCTACGAGCAGTACTTC. Protein sequence: CASSQDWLSLAGTSSYEQYF. The rearrangement uses TRBV4-1 and TRBJ2-7; TRBD2 matches at 9 bases. Germline CDR1 and CDR2: MGHRA and YSYEKL. V shed 0 bases, J shed 1 base, and the junction held 16 bases outside the gene matches. The length of the CDR3 is 20 residues.